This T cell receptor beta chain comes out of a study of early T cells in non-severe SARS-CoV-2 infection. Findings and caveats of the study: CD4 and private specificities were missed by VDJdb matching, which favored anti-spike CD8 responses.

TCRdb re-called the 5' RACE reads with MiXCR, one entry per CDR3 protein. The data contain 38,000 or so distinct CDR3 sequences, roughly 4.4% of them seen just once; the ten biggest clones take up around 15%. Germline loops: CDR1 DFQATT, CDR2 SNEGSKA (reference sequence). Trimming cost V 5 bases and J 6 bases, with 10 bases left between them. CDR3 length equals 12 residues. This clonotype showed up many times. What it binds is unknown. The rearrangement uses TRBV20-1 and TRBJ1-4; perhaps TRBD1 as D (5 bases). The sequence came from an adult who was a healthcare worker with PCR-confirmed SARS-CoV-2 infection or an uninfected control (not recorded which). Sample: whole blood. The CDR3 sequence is CSAQGGHEKLFF. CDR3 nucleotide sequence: TGCAGTGCTCAGGGCGGGCATGAAAAACTGTTTTTT.